The present T cell receptor (beta chain) was sequenced within a study of OX40 agonist ivuxolimab in advanced cancers. Study in general: The patients got ivuxolimab, which is an agonistic anti-OX40 (CD134) antibody. Previous treatment with anti-PD-1, anti-PD-L1 or anti-CTLA-4 therapy was allowed; 30% to 50% had received some. Overall study results and limits: Expanded clones were, on average, more numerous in CD8+ T cells than in CD4+.

In germline, CDR1 is SGHNT, CDR2 YYREEE (reference sequence). V dropped 4 bases and J dropped 10; count of bases not matched to a gene: 17. The CDR3 extends over 19 amino acids. TCRdb keeps only in-frame clones here, not all; method: immunoSEQ multiplex PCR. The sample contains 70,000 to 100,000 clones, around 91% of which appear only once. Concerning this clone: Antigen: not known.

The rearrangement joins TRBV5-4 to TRBJ2-1, with 16 bases matching TRBD2. This receptor was obtained from an adult with an advanced solid tumor such as melanoma, head and neck, liver or kidney cancer. The specimen comprised CD4+ or CD8+ T cells sorted from blood, sampled in a trial of the OX40 agonist ivuxolimab. CDR3 sequence: CASSPPGLAGGRRKGEQFF. Written as DNA, the CDR3 is TGTGCCAGCAGCCCGCCGGGACTAGCGGGAGGGCGGCGCAAAGGAGAGCAGTTCTTC.